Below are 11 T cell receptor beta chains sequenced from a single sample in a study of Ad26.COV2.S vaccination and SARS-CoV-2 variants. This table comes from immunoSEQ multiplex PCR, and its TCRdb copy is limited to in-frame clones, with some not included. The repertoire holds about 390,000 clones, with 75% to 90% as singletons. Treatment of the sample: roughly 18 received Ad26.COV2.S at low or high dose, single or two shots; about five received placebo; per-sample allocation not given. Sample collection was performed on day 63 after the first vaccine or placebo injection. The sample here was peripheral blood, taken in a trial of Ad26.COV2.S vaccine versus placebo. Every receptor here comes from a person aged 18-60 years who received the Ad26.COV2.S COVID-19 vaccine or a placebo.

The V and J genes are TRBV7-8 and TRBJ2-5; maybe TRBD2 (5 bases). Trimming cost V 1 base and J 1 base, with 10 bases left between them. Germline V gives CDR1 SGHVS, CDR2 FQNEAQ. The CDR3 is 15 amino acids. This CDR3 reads CASSLERLIQETQYF. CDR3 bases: TGTGCCAGCAGCTTAGAGCGGCTGATCCAAGAGACCCAGTACTTC.

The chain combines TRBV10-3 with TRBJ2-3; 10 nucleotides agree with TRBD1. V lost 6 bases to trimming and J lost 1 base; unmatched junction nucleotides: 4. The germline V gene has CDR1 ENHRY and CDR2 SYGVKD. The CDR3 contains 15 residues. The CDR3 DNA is TGTGCCATCAGGAGCGGGACAGGGGGCACAGATACGCAGTATTTT. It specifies CAIRSGTGGTDTQYF.

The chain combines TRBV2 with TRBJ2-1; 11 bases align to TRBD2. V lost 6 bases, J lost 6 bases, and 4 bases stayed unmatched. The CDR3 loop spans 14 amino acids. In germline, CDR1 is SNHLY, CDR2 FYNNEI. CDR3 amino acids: CASRGLAVGNEQFF. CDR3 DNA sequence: TGTGCCAGCAGGGGACTAGCGGTAGGCAATGAGCAGTTCTTC. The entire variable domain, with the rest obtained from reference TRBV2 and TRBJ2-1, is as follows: EPEVTQTPSHQVTQMGQEVILRCVPISNHLYFYWYRQILGQKVEFLVSFYNNEISEKSEIFDDQFSVERPDGSNFTLKIRSTKLEDSAMYFCASRGLAVGNEQFFGPGTRLTVL.

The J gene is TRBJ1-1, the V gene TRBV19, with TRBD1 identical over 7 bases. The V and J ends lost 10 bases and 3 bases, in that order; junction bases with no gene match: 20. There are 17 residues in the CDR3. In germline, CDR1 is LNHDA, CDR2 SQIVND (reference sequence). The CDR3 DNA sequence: TGTGCCACCTCGCCGGACCTGACAGGGTGGATGGACACTGAAGCTTTCTTT. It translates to CATSPDLTGWMDTEAFF. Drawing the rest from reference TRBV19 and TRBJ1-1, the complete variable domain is DGGITQSPKYLFRKEGQNVTLSCEQNLNHDAMYWYRQDPGQGLRLIYYSQIVNDFQKGDIAEGYSVSREKKESFPLTVTSAQKNPTAFYLCATSPDLTGWMDTEAFFGQGTRLTVV.

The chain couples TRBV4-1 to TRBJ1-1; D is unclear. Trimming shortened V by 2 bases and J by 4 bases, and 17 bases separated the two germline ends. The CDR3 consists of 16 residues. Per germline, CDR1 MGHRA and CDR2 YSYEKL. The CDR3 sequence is CASSQPFERRVTEAFF. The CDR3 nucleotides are TGCGCCAGCAGCCAACCTTTCGAAAGGAGAGTCACTGAAGCTTTCTTT.

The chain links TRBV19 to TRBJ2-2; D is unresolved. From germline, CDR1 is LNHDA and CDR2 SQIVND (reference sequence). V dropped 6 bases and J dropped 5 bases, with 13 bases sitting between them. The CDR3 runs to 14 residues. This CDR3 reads CASRAPELTGELFF. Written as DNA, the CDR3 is TGTGCCAGTAGGGCCCCTGAGCTTACCGGGGAGCTGTTTTTT. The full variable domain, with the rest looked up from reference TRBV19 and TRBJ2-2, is DGGITQSPKYLFRKEGQNVTLSCEQNLNHDAMYWYRQDPGQGLRLIYYSQIVNDFQKGDIAEGYSVSREKKESFPLTVTSAQKNPTAFYLCASRAPELTGELFFGEGSRLTVL.

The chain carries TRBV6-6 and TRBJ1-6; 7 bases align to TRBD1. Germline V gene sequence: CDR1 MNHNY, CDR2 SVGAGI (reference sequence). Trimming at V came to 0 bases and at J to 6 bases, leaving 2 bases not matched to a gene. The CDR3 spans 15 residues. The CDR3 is CASSYSGQINSPLHF. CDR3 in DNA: TGTGCCAGCAGTTACTCGGGACAGATTAATTCACCCCTCCACTTT.

CDR3 bases: TGTGCCAGCAGCGGAGGGGCCTATGGCTACACCTTC. Translated: CASSGGAYGYTF. The J gene is TRBJ1-2, the V gene TRBV9; maybe TRBD1 (5 bases). The CDR3 sequence is 12 residues long. Germline CDR1 and CDR2: SGDLS and YYNGEE. V gave up 3 bases and J gave up 4 bases, with 7 bases separating them.

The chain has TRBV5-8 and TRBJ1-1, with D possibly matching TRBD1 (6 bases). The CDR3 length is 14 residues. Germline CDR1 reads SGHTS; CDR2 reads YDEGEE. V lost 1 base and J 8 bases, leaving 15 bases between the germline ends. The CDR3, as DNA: TGTGCCAGCAGCTTGTGGCCAGGGGATGGGGAAGCTTTCTTT. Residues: CASSLWPGDGEAFF.

CDR3 DNA: TGTGCCTGGAGTGTACGATATAGGGGGCCGGAGGTTAGGGCCCAAGAGACCCAGTACTTC. Amino acid sequence: CAWSVRYRGPEVRAQETQYF. The chain carries TRBV30 and TRBJ2-5, with TRBD1 matching over 7 bases. The CDR3 runs 20 residues. Trimming cost V 0 bases and J 1 base; bases outside gene matches: 20. CDR1 and CDR2 from the germline V gene are GTSNPN and SVGIG (reference sequence).

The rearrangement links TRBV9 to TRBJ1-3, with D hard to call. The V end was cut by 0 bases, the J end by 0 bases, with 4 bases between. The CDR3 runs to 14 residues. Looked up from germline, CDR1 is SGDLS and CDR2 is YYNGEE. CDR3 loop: CASSVANSGNTIYF. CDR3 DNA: TGTGCCAGCAGCGTAGCCAACTCTGGAAACACCATATATTTT.